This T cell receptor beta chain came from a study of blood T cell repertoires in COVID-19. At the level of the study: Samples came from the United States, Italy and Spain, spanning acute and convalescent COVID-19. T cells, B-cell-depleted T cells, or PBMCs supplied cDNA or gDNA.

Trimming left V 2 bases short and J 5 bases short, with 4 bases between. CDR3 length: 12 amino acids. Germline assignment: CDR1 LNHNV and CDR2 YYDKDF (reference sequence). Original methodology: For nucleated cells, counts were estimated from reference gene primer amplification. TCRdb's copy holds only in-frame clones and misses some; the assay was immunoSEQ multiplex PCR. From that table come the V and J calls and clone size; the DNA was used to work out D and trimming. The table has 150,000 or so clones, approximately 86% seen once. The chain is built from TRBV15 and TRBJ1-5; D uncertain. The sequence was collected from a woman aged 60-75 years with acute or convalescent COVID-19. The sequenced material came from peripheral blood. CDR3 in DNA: TGTGCCACCAGCAGACCGGATCAGCCCCAGCATTTT. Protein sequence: CATSRPDQPQHF.